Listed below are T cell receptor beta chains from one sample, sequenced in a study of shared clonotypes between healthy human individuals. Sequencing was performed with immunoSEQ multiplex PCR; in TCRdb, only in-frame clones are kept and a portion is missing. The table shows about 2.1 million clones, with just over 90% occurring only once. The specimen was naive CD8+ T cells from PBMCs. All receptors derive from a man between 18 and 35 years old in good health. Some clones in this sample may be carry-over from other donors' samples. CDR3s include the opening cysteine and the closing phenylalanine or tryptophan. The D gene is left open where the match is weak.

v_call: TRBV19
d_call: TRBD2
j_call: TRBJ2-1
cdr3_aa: CASSPGGSYNEQFF
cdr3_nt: TGTGCCAGTAGTCCGGGGGGTTCCTACAATGAGCAGTTCTTC

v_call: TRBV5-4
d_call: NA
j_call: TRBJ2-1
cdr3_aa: CASSFDPGAPYNEQFF
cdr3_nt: TGTGCCAGCAGCTTTGACCCAGGAGCCCCCTACAATGAGCAGTTCTTC

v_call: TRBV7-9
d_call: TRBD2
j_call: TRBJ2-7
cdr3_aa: CASSPTRGAGEREQYF
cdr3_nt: TGTGCCAGCAGCCCCACTCGGGGAGCGGGAGAAAGAGAGCAGTACTTC

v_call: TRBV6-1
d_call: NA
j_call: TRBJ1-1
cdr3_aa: CASSQAGEGNTEAFF
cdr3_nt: TGTGCCAGCAGCCAAGCGGGGGAGGGCAACACTGAAGCTTTCTTT

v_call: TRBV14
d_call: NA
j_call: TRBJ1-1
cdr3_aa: CASSQDWGGLNTEAFF
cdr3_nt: TGTGCCAGCAGCCAAGACTGGGGCGGTTTGAACACTGAAGCTTTCTTT

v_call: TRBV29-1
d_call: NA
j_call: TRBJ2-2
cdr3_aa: CSVEDLRAGRNTGELFF
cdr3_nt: TGCAGCGTTGAAGATCTCCGGGCGGGAAGGAACACCGGGGAGCTGTTTTTT

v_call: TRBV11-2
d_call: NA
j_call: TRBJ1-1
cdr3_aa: CASSLQVLQAPRTEAFF
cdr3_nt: TGTGCCAGCAGCTTACAAGTACTACAGGCCCCGAGGACTGAAGCTTTCTTT

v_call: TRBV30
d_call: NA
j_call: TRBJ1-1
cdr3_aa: CAWRNRDGTEAFF
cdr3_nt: TGTGCCTGGAGGAACAGGGATGGCACTGAAGCTTTCTTT

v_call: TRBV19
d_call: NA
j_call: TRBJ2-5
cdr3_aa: CASSMGGDRRVLSETQYF
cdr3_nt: TGTGCCAGTAGTATGGGGGGGGACAGAAGGGTCCTCTCGGAGACCCAGTACTTC

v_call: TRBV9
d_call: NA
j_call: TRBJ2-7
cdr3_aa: CASSAGGGQPYEQYF
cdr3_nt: TGTGCCAGCAGCGCCGGAGGAGGACAGCCCTACGAGCAGTACTTC

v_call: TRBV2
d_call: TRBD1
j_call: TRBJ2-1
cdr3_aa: CASAQGVSDDEQFF
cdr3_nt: TGTGCCAGCGCACAGGGGGTGAGTGATGATGAGCAGTTCTTC

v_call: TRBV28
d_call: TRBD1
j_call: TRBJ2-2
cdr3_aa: CASSSGTVNTGELFF
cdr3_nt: TGTGCCAGCAGTTCCGGGACAGTGAACACCGGGGAGCTGTTTTTT